This section outlines one T cell receptor beta chain sequence together with its context. The source of the sample is a study of blood T cell repertoires in COVID-19. Study-level information: In each case, the material was cDNA or gDNA derived from T cells, B-cell-depleted T cells, or PBMCs.

Data came from immunoSEQ multiplex PCR; TCRdb stores just in-frame clones and leaves some out. Of around 64,000 clones listed, 86% are singletons. V gave up 5 bases and J gave up 0 bases; unmatched junction bases: 3. Germline V CDR1 and CDR2: SGHDN, FVKESK. CDR3 size: 15 residues. This TCR derives from a middle-aged man with active COVID-19. The chain uses TRBV14 and TRBJ2-1; 8 bases line up with TRBD2. The sequencing sample was made of peripheral blood. The DNA of the CDR3 is TGTGCCAGCAGCTTTAGCGGGGTCTCCTACAATGAGCAGTTCTTC. As protein: CASSFSGVSYNEQFF.